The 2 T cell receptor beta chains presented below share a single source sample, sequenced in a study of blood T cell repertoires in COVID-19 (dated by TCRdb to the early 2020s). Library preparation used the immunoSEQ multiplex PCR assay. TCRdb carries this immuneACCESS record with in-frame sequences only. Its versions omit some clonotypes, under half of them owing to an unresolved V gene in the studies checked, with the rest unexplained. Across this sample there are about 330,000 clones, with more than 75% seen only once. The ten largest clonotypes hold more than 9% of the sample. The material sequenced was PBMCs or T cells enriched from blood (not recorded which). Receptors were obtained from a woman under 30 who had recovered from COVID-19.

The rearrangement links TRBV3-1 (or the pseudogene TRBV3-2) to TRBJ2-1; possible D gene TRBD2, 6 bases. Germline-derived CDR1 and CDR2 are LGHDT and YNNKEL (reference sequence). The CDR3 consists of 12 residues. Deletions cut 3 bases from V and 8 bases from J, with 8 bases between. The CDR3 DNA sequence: TGTGCCAGCAGCCAGACTAGAGATGAGCAGTTCTTC. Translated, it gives CASSQTRDEQFF.

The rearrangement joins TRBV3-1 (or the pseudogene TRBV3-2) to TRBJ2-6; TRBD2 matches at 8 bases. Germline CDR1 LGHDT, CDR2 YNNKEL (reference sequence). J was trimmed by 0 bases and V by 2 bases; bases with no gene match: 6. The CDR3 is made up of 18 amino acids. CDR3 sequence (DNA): TGTGCCAGCAGCCAAATGAGCGGGGGCCGCTCTGGGGCCAACGTCCTGACTTTC. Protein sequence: CASSQMSGGRSGANVLTF.